The entry that follows covers one T cell receptor beta chain sequence. No antigen is known for it. Produced via immunoSEQ multiplex PCR; TCRdb's table is partial and in-frame only. The sample has approximately 100,000 clones, about 87% seen once; the top ten hold 10% to 13%. V lost 6 bases to trimming and J lost 13 bases; unmatched junction nucleotides: 13. This CDR3 is built from 15 residues. Germline lookup yields CDR1 SNHLY and CDR2 FYNNEI. This sample was included in a study of T cell responses to AZD1222 COVID-19 vaccine. General study findings and limits: In a largely white British group with more females than males, clonal diversity was possibly underestimated.

Researchers grouped second doses given at about 4 or about 12 weeks into one pool. Source: peripheral blood, taken 28 days after the second AZD1222 dose. The chain employs TRBV2 and TRBJ2-1; 12 bases map to TRBD2. The source of this sequence is an adult who received the AZD1222 COVID-19 vaccine. The CDR3 nucleotides are TGTGCCAGCAGCGGTCTAGCGGGGGGGCTTTCTGTTCAGTTCTTC. Translating gives CASSGLAGGLSVQFF.